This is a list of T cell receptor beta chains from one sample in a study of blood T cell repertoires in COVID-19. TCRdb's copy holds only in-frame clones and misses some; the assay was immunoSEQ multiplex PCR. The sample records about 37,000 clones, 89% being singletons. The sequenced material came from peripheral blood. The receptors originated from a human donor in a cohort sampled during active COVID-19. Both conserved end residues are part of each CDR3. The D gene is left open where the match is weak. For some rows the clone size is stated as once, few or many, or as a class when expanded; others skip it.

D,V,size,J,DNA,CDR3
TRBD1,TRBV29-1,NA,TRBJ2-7,TGCAGCGTTGAAGCAGGGGGTTACGAGCAGTACTTC,CSVEAGGYEQYF
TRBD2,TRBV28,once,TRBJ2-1,TGTGCCAGCAGTCAGGGACTAGCGGGAGGTTACAATGAGCAGTTCTTC,CASSQGLAGGYNEQFF
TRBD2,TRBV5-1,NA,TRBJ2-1,TGCGCCAGCAGCCATACTAGCGATAATGAGCAGTTCTTC,CASSHTSDNEQFF
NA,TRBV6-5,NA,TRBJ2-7,TGTGCCAGCAGTTCGAGGCGCGAGCAGTACTTC,CASSSRREQYF
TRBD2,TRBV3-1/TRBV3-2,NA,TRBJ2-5,TGTGCCAGCAGCCAAGCGCTAGCGGGAGACGGGACCCAGTACTTC,CASSQALAGDGTQYF
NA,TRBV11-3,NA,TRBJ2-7,TGTGCCAGCAGCAGGGTAGGCAGGGGCTACGAGCAGTACTTC,CASSRVGRGYEQYF
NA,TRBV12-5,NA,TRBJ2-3,TGTGCTAGTGGTTTGGGTCCGGCAGATACGCAGTATTTT,CASGLGPADTQYF
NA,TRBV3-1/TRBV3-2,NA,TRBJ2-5,TGTGCCAGCAGTCTTGGAGTGGGGGGCCAAGAGACCCAGTACTTC,CASSLGVGGQETQYF
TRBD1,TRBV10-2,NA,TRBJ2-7,TGCGCCAGCACAGGACAGGGTTTCTACGAGCAGTACTTC,CASTGQGFYEQYF
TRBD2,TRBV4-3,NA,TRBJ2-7,TGCGCCAGCAGCCAAGGGCTAGCGGGAGCCTACGAGCAGTACTTC,CASSQGLAGAYEQYF
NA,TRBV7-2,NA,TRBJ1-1,TGTGCCAGCAGCTTAGTACTAGGCACTGAAGCTTTCTTT,CASSLVLGTEAFF
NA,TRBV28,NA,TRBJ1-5,TGTGCCAGCAGTCACAGGGAGAATCAGCCCCAGCATTTT,CASSHRENQPQHF
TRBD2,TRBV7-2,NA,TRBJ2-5,TGTGCCAGCGATTCGGGGGGAGAGACCCAGTACTTC,CASDSGGETQYF
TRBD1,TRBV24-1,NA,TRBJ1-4,TGTGCCACCAGTGATCCTGGGACAGGGGGTGAAAAACTGTTTTTT,CATSDPGTGGEKLFF
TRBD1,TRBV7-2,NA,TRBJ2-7,TGTGCCAGCAGTTCTACAGGGGTGGGCGAGCAGTACTTC,CASSSTGVGEQYF
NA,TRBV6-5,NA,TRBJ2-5,TGTGCCAGCAGTTACGTGTCGGGGGGCGCACGGGAGACCCAGTACTTC,CASSYVSGGARETQYF
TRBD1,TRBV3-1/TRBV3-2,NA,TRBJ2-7,TGTGCCAGCAGCCACGGACAGGGGACCTACGAGCAGTACTTC,CASSHGQGTYEQYF
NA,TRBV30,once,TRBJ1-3,TGTGCCTGGAGTGTGCGACGGGGAGATGGCACCATATATTTT,CAWSVRRGDGTIYF
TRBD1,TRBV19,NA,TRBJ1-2,TGTGCCGGAAAGACAGGGGAACCCAACTATGGCTACACCTTC,CAGKTGEPNYGYTF
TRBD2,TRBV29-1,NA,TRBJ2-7,TGCAGCGTTGGGGCTAGCGGGGGGACCTACGAGCAGTACTTC,CSVGASGGTYEQYF
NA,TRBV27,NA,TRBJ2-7,TGTGCCAGCAGTTCCAGGGGTTTGAGCTACGAGCAGTACTTC,CASSSRGLSYEQYF
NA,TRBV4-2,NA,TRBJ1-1,TGTGCCAGCAGCCATTCATTGAACACTGAAGCTTTCTTT,CASSHSLNTEAFF
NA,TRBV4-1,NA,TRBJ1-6,TGCGCCAGCAGCCAAGATGGGCCAGGCCATAATTCACCCCTCCACTTT,CASSQDGPGHNSPLHF
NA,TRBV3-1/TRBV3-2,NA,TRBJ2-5,TGTGCCAGCAGCCAAGATCCTAGCCGGGCCGAGACCCAGTACTTC,CASSQDPSRAETQYF
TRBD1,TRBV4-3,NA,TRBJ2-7,TGCGCCAGCAGCCCGGGGACAGAATCCTACGAGCAGTACTTC,CASSPGTESYEQYF
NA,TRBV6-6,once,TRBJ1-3,TGTGCCAGCAACCGGTTACTCTCTGGAAACACCATATATTTT,CASNRLLSGNTIYF
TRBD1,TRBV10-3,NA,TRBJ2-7,TGTGCCACCGGCGAGGGACAGGGCACAGGCGAGCAGTACTTC,CATGEGQGTGEQYF
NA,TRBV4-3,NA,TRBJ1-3,TGCGCCAGCAGCCAAGAAGGACAGCTCTCTGGAAACACCATATATTTT,CASSQEGQLSGNTIYF